This T cell receptor beta chain was recorded in a study of identical twins. Findings and caveats of the study: Beta out-of-frame twin sharing showed a weaker excess.

TCRdb recomputed calls from the 5' RACE reads with MiXCR, one row per CDR3 protein. Counted here are 200,000 to 250,000 distinct CDR3 sequences, 7.5% occurring once; the ten biggest clones make up around 5%. Many counts were recorded for this clonotype. What it binds is unknown. The CDR3 is 15 amino acids. Per germline, CDR1 SEHNR and CDR2 FQNEAQ (reference sequence). The V gene end was trimmed by 4 bases and the J gene end by 4 bases; junction bases not matched to a gene: 7. Separately, the same data were catalogued under a study of yellow fever vaccine responses in identical twins.

The origin of this receptor is a woman younger than 30 in good health. The chain uses TRBV7-9 and TRBJ2-3, with 8 bases identical to TRBD1. The material sequenced was CD8+ T cells sorted from blood. The CDR3 DNA sequence: TGTGCCAGCAGCTCTCTTCGGACAGGGCCAGATACGCAGTATTTT. Translated, it gives CASSSLRTGPDTQYF. Combining the CDR3 with reference TRBV7-9 and TRBJ2-3 gives the whole variable domain DTGVSQNPRHKITKRGQNVTFRCDPISEHNRLYWYRQTLGQGPEFLTYFQNEAQLEKSRLLSDRFSAERPKGSFSTLEIQRTEQGDSAMYLCASSSLRTGPDTQYFGPGTRLTVL.